This T cell receptor (beta chain) was profiled in a study of response to subunit inactivated influenza vaccine. The study, taken as a whole, reports: The authors suggested that every seasonal influenza vaccination recruits few new T cells.

MiXCR was run by TCRdb on the RT-PCR reads, yielding one entry per CDR3 protein. The sample gives roughly 790,000 distinct CDR3 sequences, about 20% of which show up once; roughly 10% is in the top ten. CDR3 size: 14 residues. With 6 bases removed from V and 5 bases from J, the gap between germline ends came to 16 bases. This clonotype was counted ten times or more. Its antigen is unknown. The chain joins TRBV12-3 or TRBV12-4 to TRBJ2-5; no clear D. The receptor's source is a middle-aged man who received an inactivated influenza vaccine. Sequenced material: PBMCs from blood, taken 5 days after vaccination. CDR3: CASSTPRIRETQYF. In nucleotides, the CDR3 is TGTGCCAGCAGCACCCCGAGGATTAGGGAGACCCAGTACTTC.